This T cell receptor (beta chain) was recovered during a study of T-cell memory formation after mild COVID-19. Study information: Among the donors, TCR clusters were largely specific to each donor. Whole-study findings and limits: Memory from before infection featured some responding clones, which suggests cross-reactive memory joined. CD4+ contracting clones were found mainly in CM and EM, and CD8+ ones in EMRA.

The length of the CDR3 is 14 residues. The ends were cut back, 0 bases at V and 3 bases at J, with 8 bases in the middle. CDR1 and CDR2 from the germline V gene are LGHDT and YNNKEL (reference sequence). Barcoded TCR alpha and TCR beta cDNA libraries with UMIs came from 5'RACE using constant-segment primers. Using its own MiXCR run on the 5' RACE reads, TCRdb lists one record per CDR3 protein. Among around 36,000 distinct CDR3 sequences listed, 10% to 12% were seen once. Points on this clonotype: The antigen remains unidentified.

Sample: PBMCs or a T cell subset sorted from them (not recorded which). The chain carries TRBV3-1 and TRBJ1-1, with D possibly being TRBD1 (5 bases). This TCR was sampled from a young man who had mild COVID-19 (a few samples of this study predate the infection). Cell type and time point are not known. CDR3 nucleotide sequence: TGTGCCAGCAGCCAAGAAGGGGTTTACACTGAAGCTTTCTTT. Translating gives CASSQEGVYTEAFF. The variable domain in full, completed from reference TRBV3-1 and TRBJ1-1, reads DTAVSQTPKYLVTQMGNDKSIKCEQNLGHDTMYWYKQDSKKFLKIMFSYNNKELIINETVPNRFSPKSPDKAHLNLHINSLELGDSAVYFCASSQEGVYTEAFFGQGTRLTVV.